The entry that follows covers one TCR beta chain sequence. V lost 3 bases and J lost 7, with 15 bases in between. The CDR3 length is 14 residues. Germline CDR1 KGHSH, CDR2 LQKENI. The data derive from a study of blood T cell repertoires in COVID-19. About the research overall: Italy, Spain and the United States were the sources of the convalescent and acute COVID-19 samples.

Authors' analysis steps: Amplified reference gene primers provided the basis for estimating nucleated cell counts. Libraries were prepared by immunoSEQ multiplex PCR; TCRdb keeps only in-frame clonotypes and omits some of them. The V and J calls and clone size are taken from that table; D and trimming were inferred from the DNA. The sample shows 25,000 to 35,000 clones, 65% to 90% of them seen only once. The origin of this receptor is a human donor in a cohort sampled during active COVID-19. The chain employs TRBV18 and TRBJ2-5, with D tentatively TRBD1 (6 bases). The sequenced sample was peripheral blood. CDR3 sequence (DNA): TGTGCCAGCTCACCGGGGGCCACCGAGGGGACCCAGTACTTC. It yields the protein CASSPGATEGTQYF.